A selection of T cell receptor beta chains follows, all from one sample in a study of chemoradiotherapy in HPV16-positive cancers. The repertoire was sequenced with immunoSEQ multiplex PCR; TCRdb's copy has only in-frame clones and lacks some. The sample's table shows over 15 clones. The input for sequencing was tumor tissue, taken from a patient who underwent chemoradiotherapy. All receptors come from a human donor with HPV-associated anogenital cancer. Both conserved end residues are part of each CDR3. D genes are given only for firm matches.

>TRBJ2-3|TRBD2|TRBV7-2
CASSWLAGGITDTQYF
>TRBJ1-4|NA|TRBV7-9
CASSFGGEKLFF
>TRBJ1-1|NA|TRBV6-5
CASSYSQGTTEAFF